This record concerns one T cell receptor beta chain sequence. The antigen is unknown. Produced via immunoSEQ multiplex PCR; TCRdb's table is partial and in-frame only. The repertoire holds some 100,000 clones, around 90% seen once, with around 0.68% in the top ten. The V gene's germline CDR1 is SGHVS and CDR2 FQNEAQ. The CDR3 contains 15 residues. With V trimmed by 3 bases and J by 5 bases, 6 bases remained unmatched. The data were taken from a study of siplizumab effects on memory and regulatory T cells. Points from the study as a whole: Alloreactive sequences whose origin lay in unstimulated CD4+ memory cells were significantly reduced by siplizumab. A small minority of alloreactive clones were mapped to unstimulated subsets. Both greater diversity than memory cells and a major contribution to the alloresponse seemed to characterize naive T cells. Roughly 75-96% of proliferating CD4+ or CD8+ clones lacked an assignable naive or memory phenotype.

The TCR comes from a human donor in good health. The genes are TRBV7-8 and TRBJ2-3; 9 positions match TRBD2. The sequenced sample consisted of Tregs sorted from blood. CDR3 sequence (DNA): TGTGCCAGCAGCTTCGGCGGGAGGGCCGGAGATACGCAGTATTTT. Protein product: CASSFGGRAGDTQYF.